The 30 T cell receptor beta chains in this list originate from one sample, sequenced in a study of radiotherapy plus CTLA-4 blockade in lung cancer. TCRdb's table, derived via immunoSEQ multiplex PCR, lists solely in-frame clones and lacks some. The sample consists of around 130,000 clones, 85% to 90% of them appearing once. This specimen was peripheral blood, taken from a patient treated with radiotherapy plus ipilimumab. These receptor sequences come from a human donor with non-small cell lung cancer that progressed on radiotherapy plus ipilimumab.

This clone was detected only once. The chain couples TRBV5-1 to TRBJ2-1; 9 bases match TRBD1. The V and J ends lost 2 bases and 4 bases, in that order; junction bases with no gene match: 1. The CDR3 consists of 14 residues. Germline values: CDR1 SGHRS, CDR2 YFSETQ. For the CDR3, the DNA is TGCGCCAGCAGCTTCGGGACAGGGTACAATGAGCAGTTCTTC. It is translated as CASSFGTGYNEQFF.

The V and J genes are TRBV2 and TRBJ2-6; possibly TRBD1 for D (6 bases). Trimming took off 6 bases at V and 2 bases at J, with 17 bases between the two ends. This CDR3 region has 17 residues. Germline V gene data show CDR1 as SNHLY and CDR2 as FYNNEI. CDR3 residues: CASRLQGYSAGANVLTF. DNA of the CDR3: TGTGCCAGCAGGCTACAGGGTTATTCCGCTGGGGCCAACGTCCTGACTTTC.

This chain uses TRBV18 with TRBJ1-1; 7 bases map to TRBD1. CDR1 is KGHSH, CDR2 LQKENI, per germline. CDR3 length: 15 residues. The ends lost 5 bases at V and 1 base at J; junction bases unmatched: 7. Written as DNA, the CDR3 is TGTGCCAGCTCATCCGCCTCAGGGGGGAACACTGAAGCTTTCTTT. Encoded protein: CASSSASGGNTEAFF. The full variable domain, with the rest looked up from reference TRBV18 and TRBJ1-1, is NAGVMQNPRHLVRRRGQEARLRCSPMKGHSHVYWYRQLPEEGLKFMVYLQKENIIDESGMPKERFSAEFPKEGPSILRIQQVVRGDSAAYFCASSSASGGNTEAFFGQGTRLTVV.

The chain uses TRBV19 and TRBJ1-3; D is possibly TRBD1 (6 bases). V lost 0 bases to trimming and J lost 0 bases, with 12 bases between them. From germline, CDR1 is LNHDA and CDR2 SQIVND (reference sequence). The CDR3 loop spans 17 amino acids. The CDR3 sequence is CASSIDATGLSGNTIYF. The CDR3, as DNA: TGTGCCAGTAGTATAGATGCGACAGGTCTCTCTGGAAACACCATATATTTT.

The V and J genes are TRBV4-2 and TRBJ2-3; TRBD2 agrees at 11 bases. The CDR3 contains 16 residues. V trimming: 0 bases; J trimming: 5 bases; junction bases outside the gene matches: 4. Germline CDR1 is LGHNA and CDR2 is YNFKEQ. The CDR3 DNA follows: TGTGCCAGCAGCCAAGAACCTAGCGGGAGGAAAGATACGCAGTATTTT. Translating it yields CASSQEPSGRKDTQYF.

The V call is TRBV13, the J call TRBJ2-1; 9 bases match TRBD1. The CDR3 extends over 14 amino acids. Germline lookup yields CDR1 PRHDT and CDR2 FYEKMQ (reference sequence). V shed 5 bases, J shed 5 bases, and the junction held 4 bases outside the gene matches. This chain's CDR3 is CASSTWDRDNEQFF. In DNA, the CDR3 is TGTGCCAGCAGCACCTGGGACAGGGACAATGAGCAGTTCTTC.

V gene TRBV2 combines with J gene TRBJ2-1; the D is unclear. CDR1 SNHLY and CDR2 FYNNEI come from the germline V gene. Trimming took 4 bases from V and 10 from J, leaving 8 bases between them. CDR3 length equals 11 residues. CDR3 DNA: TGTGCCAGCAGTGCCCGGGTCGAGCAGTTCTTC. Translating it yields CASSARVEQFF.

This chain links TRBV6-1 with TRBJ1-5; D is undetermined. The CDR3 has 13 amino acids. V lost 5 bases, J lost 3 bases, and 8 bases lay in between. Germline CDR1 MNHNS, CDR2 SASEGT. CDR3 nucleotides: TGTGCCAGCAGTCCCAGAATCAATCAGCCCCAGCATTTT. Encoded protein: CASSPRINQPQHF.

This chain joins TRBV6-6 and TRBJ2-7; D call uncertain. Deletions cut 5 bases from V and 8 bases from J, with 10 bases between. CDR1 is MNHNY, CDR2 SVGAGI, per germline (reference sequence). This CDR3 region has 11 residues. The CDR3 reads CASSEAKKQYF. As DNA, the CDR3 is TGTGCCAGCAGTGAGGCTAAGAAGCAGTACTTC.

The chain links TRBV5-6 to TRBJ1-1; TRBD1 agrees at 9 bases. V dropped 3 bases and J dropped 3; count of bases not matched to a gene: 3. CDR1 is SGHDT and CDR2 is YYEEEE in the germline V gene. This CDR3 is 14 amino acids long. The CDR3 here is CASSWDRVDTEAFF. The CDR3 bases are TGTGCCAGCAGCTGGGACAGGGTGGACACTGAAGCTTTCTTT.

This chain joins TRBV5-1 and TRBJ2-5, with a tentative D call TRBD2 (5 bases). V was clipped by 0 bases and J by 7 bases, with 10 bases between them. The CDR3 sequence is 13 residues long. Per the germline V gene, CDR1 is SGHRS and CDR2 is YFSETQ. CDR3 in amino acids: CASSLDSVVTQYF. The DNA of the CDR3 is TGCGCCAGCAGCTTGGATAGCGTGGTGACCCAGTACTTC.

The chain is built from TRBV4-1 and TRBJ1-2, with TRBD1 as a possible D gene (6 bases). CDR3 length: 14 residues. Trimming shortened V by 1 base and J by 2 bases, and 8 bases separated the two germline ends. Germline V gene lookup returns CDR1 MGHRA and CDR2 YSYEKL. The chain's CDR3 is CASSQADRNYGYTF. CDR3 in DNA: TGCGCCAGCAGCCAAGCGGACAGAAACTATGGCTACACCTTC.

This clone appeared once. This chain uses TRBV2 with TRBJ2-2; unclear D gene. The CDR3 covers 10 residues. Between the trimmed V and J ends, which lost 7 bases and 9 bases, there was a span of 6 bases. CDR1 is SNHLY, CDR2 FYNNEI, per germline. The CDR3 sequence: CASKGRELFF. The CDR3 DNA follows: TGTGCCAGCAAGGGCCGGGAGCTGTTTTTT.

This clone was detected only once. The V and J genes are TRBV5-1 and TRBJ1-1; a possible D gene is TRBD1 (5 bases). Germline-derived CDR1 and CDR2 are SGHRS and YFSETQ. This CDR3 region has 16 residues. V was cut by 4 bases and J by 4 bases, with 20 bases left in between. The CDR3, as DNA: TGCGCCAGCAGCCCCGACCCCCAGGGACGGGGCACTGAAGCTTTCTTT. This translates into CASSPDPQGRGTEAFF.

The chain is built from TRBV7-8 and TRBJ2-1; D ambiguous. This CDR3 region has 15 residues. Trimming removed 4 bases at V and 4 bases at J, with 14 bases between. The germline CDR1 and CDR2 sequences are SGHVS and FQNEAQ. In nucleotides, the CDR3 is TGTGCCAGCAGCTGCCGCGAGCCGTATTACAATGAGCAGTTCTTC. Translation: CASSCREPYYNEQFF. Looking up the rest from reference TRBV7-8 and TRBJ2-1 gives the full variable domain: GAGVSQSPRYKVAKRGQDVALRCDPISGHVSLFWYQQALGQGPEFLTYFQNEAQLDKSGLPSDRFFAERPEGSVSTLKIQRTQQEDSAVYLCASSCREPYYNEQFFGPGTRLTVL.

This rearrangement joins TRBV4-2 to TRBJ2-5; D is perhaps TRBD2 (5 bases). CDR3 length: 13 residues. The germline gives CDR1 LGHNA, CDR2 YNFKEQ. V lost 3 bases and J 4 bases, leaving 9 bases between the germline ends. CDR3 loop: CASSQERGETQYF. Written as DNA, the CDR3 is TGTGCCAGCAGCCAGGAACGGGGAGAGACCCAGTACTTC.

CDR3 protein: CASSVSVDSYTIYF. Written as DNA, the CDR3 is TGTGCCAGCAGCGTATCAGTAGACAGTTACACCATATATTTT. V usage is TRBV9 and J usage is TRBJ1-3, with D perhaps matching TRBD1 (5 bases). CDR3 length: 14 amino acids. Trimming pared 1 base from V and 8 bases from J, leaving 13 bases between. In germline, CDR1 is SGDLS, CDR2 YYNGEE. Based on the CDR3 plus reference TRBV9 and TRBJ1-3, the full variable domain is DSGVTQTPKHLITATGQRVTLRCSPRSGDLSVYWYQQSLDQGLQFLIQYYNGEERAKGNILERFSAQQFPDLHSELNLSSLELGDSALYFCASSVSVDSYTIYFGEGSWLTVV.

A single count supports this clone. The chain is built from TRBV4-2 and TRBJ2-7; 7 bases line up with TRBD1. The CDR3 is 15 amino acids. The junction had 7 bases not matched to a gene; V was cut back by 3 bases and J by 2 bases. Germline assignment: CDR1 LGHNA and CDR2 YNFKEQ. In DNA form, the CDR3 reads TGTGCCAGCAGCCAGTCCCCCGGGACAGCCTACGAGCAGTACTTC. Its translation is CASSQSPGTAYEQYF.

This clone was observed once. This rearrangement joins TRBV6-6 to TRBJ1-3; TRBD1 might be the D (5 bases). The CDR3 contains 13 residues. Trimming cost V 2 bases and J 10 bases, with 12 bases left between them. CDR1 and CDR2 (germline): MNHNY, SVGAGI (reference sequence). The CDR3 nucleotides read TGTGCCAGCAGTTACCCGGGAGGGGCTACCATATATTTT. Translation: CASSYPGGATIYF.

The chain links TRBV6-1 to TRBJ2-7; D gene ambiguous. Germline lookup yields CDR1 MNHNS and CDR2 SASEGT. V lost 2 bases, J lost 1 base, and 12 bases lay in between. This CDR3 has 15 residues. CDR3 nucleotide sequence: TGTGCCAGCAGTGAACCATGGAATAGGTCCTACGAGCAGTACTTC. Its protein is CASSEPWNRSYEQYF.

The V and J genes are TRBV9 and TRBJ1-2; a possible D gene is TRBD1 (5 bases). Germline CDR1 reads SGDLS; CDR2 reads YYNGEE. CDR3 length equals 13 residues. Trimming pared 1 base from V and 2 bases from J, leaving 6 bases between. In DNA, the CDR3 is TGTGCCAGCAGCGTACGGGACAACTATGGCTACACCTTC. Protein: CASSVRDNYGYTF.

The rearrangement uses TRBV15 and TRBJ1-1; a weak D match, TRBD1 (5 bases). This CDR3 is built from 12 residues. Germline V gives CDR1 LNHNV, CDR2 YYDKDF (reference sequence). Trimming pared 2 bases from V and 5 bases from J, leaving 6 bases between. The CDR3 spells CATSRQGTEAFF. The CDR3 bases are TGTGCCACCAGCAGACAGGGAACTGAAGCTTTCTTT.

Points on this clone: Other nucleotide sequences from this sample produce the same CDR3. V usage is TRBV18 and J usage is TRBJ2-5, with D unresolved. Germline V CDR1 and CDR2: KGHSH, LQKENI. Trimming cost V 0 bases and J 4 bases, with 6 bases left between them. The CDR3 has 13 amino acids. Here the CDR3 reads CASSPPTRETQYF. CDR3 DNA: TGTGCCAGCTCACCACCGACCAGAGAGACCCAGTACTTC.

This chain connects TRBV7-3 to TRBJ2-5, with 7 bases matching TRBD2. The CDR3 has 15 amino acids. V lost 1 base, J lost 2 bases, and 4 bases stayed unmatched. Germline assignment: CDR1 SGHTA and CDR2 FQGTGA. The CDR3, as DNA: TGTGCCAGCAGCTTAAGCGGGAGCTGGCAAGAGACCCAGTACTTC. Translated: CASSLSGSWQETQYF.

This rearrangement joins TRBV19 to TRBJ1-5; weak D call: TRBD1 (5 bases). CDR1 and CDR2 (germline): LNHDA, SQIVND (reference sequence). This CDR3 region has 17 residues. Deletions cut 8 bases from V and 0 bases from J, with 20 bases between. The CDR3 spells CASRDRIGSYSNQPQHF. CDR3 in DNA: TGTGCCAGTCGAGACAGAATCGGGTCTTATAGCAATCAGCCCCAGCATTTT.

The chain has TRBV5-1 and TRBJ2-7; 8 bases map to TRBD2. The CDR3 contains 16 residues. The junction had 13 bases not matched to a gene; V was cut back by 2 bases and J by 6 bases. Germline V gene data show CDR1 as SGHRS and CDR2 as YFSETQ. The CDR3 DNA sequence: TGCGCCAGCAGCTTCGGGGCGGGAGGCATTGGCCGCGAGCAGTACTTC. Translating gives CASSFGAGGIGREQYF.

The rearrangement joins TRBV5-6 to TRBJ1-3; a weak D match, TRBD1 (5 bases). With 3 bases removed from V and 1 base from J, the gap between germline ends came to 8 bases. The length of the CDR3 is 14 residues. CDR1 and CDR2 (germline): SGHDT, YYEEEE. The CDR3: CASSSGGSGNTIYF. The CDR3 DNA sequence: TGTGCCAGCAGCTCCGGGGGTTCTGGAAACACCATATATTTT. Full variable domain (rest looked up from reference TRBV5-6 and TRBJ1-3): DAGVTQSPTHLIKTRGQQVTLRCSPKSGHDTVSWYQQALGQGPQFIFQYYEEEERQRGNFPDRFSGHQFPNYSSELNVNALLLGDSALYLCASSSGGSGNTIYFGEGSWLTVV.

The genes are TRBV27 and TRBJ1-5, with D hard to call. V lost 2 bases, J lost 0 bases, and 8 bases lay in between. Per germline, CDR1 MNHEY and CDR2 SMNVEV (reference sequence). The CDR3 loop spans 15 amino acids. The CDR3 sequence: CASSLRADSNQPQHF. CDR3 nucleotide sequence: TGTGCCAGCAGTTTAAGGGCCGATAGCAATCAGCCCCAGCATTTT.

The sample holds a few counts of this clone. The rearrangement links TRBV6-5 to TRBJ1-2, with no clear D. The germline gives CDR1 MNHEY, CDR2 SVGAGI. This CDR3 has 12 residues. V shed 7 bases and J shed 4 bases, with 10 bases lying between them. CDR3 in amino acids: CASTPLVYGYTF. The DNA of the CDR3 is TGTGCCAGCACACCGCTGGTCTATGGCTACACCTTC.

The rearrangement uses TRBV5-1 and TRBJ2-3; D is perhaps TRBD1 (5 bases). CDR3 length: 13 amino acids. V was shortened by 7 bases and J by 4 bases, with 13 bases between the two germline ends. In germline, CDR1 is SGHRS, CDR2 YFSETQ. CDR3 residues: CASGHPGADTQYF. CDR3 DNA: TGCGCCAGCGGACATCCCGGCGCAGATACGCAGTATTTT.